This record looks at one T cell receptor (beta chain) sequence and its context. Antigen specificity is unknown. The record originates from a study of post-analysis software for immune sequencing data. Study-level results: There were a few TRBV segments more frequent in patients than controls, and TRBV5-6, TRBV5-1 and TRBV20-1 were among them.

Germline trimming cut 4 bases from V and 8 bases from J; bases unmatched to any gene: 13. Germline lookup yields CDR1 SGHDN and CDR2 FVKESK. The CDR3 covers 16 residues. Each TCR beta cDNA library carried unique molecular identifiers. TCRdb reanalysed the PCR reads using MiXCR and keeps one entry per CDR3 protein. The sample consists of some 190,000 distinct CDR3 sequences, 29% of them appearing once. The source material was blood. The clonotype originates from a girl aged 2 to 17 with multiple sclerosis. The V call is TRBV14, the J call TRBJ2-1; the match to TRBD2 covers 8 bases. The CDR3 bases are TGTGCCAGCAGCCGCTCCAGACTAGCGACGGGCCATGAGCAGTTCTTC. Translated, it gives CASSRSRLATGHEQFF.